One and the same sample provided the 20 T cell receptor beta chains below, sequenced in a study of T cell responses to AZD1222 COVID-19 vaccine (dated by TCRdb to about 2021). Libraries were built with the immunoSEQ multiplex PCR assay. TCRdb provides this immuneACCESS table in a form limited to in-frame rearrangements. Some clones are lacking; in checked studies, under half of them reflect an unresolved V gene, and why the rest are absent is not known. The sample data list roughly 160,000 clones, and about 91% of these were observed just once. 1% to 1.5% of the sample is in the top ten clones. This sample's time point label indicates: about 28 days (+/-7) after the second vaccine dose. The sample in question was peripheral blood, obtained 28 days after the second AZD1222 dose. All receptors come from an adult who received the AZD1222 COVID-19 vaccine.

CDR3 protein: CASSFGRTTDTQYF. The CDR3 DNA is TGCGCCAGCAGCTTCGGCAGGACTACAGATACGCAGTATTTT. The rearrangement joins TRBV5-1 to TRBJ2-3; maybe TRBD2 (5 bases). Germline V gives CDR1 SGHRS, CDR2 YFSETQ. V was shortened by 2 bases and J by 3 bases, with 10 bases between the two germline ends. This CDR3 comprises 14 residues.

The chain employs TRBV7-2 and TRBJ2-7, with D possibly being TRBD2 (6 bases). Germline CDR1 and CDR2: SGHTA and FQGNSA. The CDR3 contains 15 residues. Trimming stripped 5 bases from V and 3 bases from J, with 17 bases between. CDR3 amino acids: CASSLGRGANYEQYF. For the CDR3, the DNA is TGTGCCAGCAGCCTCGGGCGCGGGGCAAACTACGAGCAGTACTTC. The complete variable domain, with remaining parts taken from reference TRBV7-2 and TRBJ2-7, reads GAGVSQSPSNKVTEKGKDVELRCDPISGHTALYWYRQSLGQGLEFLIYFQGNSAPDKSGLPSDRFSAERTGGSVSTLTIQRTQQEDSAVYLCASSLGRGANYEQYFGPGTRLTVT.

The V call is TRBV19, the J call TRBJ1-1; D may be TRBD1 (5 bases). Germline CDR1 is LNHDA and CDR2 is SQIVND (reference sequence). V lost 3 bases, J lost 4 bases, and 12 bases lay in between. This CDR3 contains 14 residues. CDR3 coding DNA: TGTGCCAGTAGTATGATAGGGGTGAGCACTGAAGCTTTCTTT. Protein: CASSMIGVSTEAFF.

DNA for the CDR3: TGTGCCAGCAGCGCGAGCGGGGGGTCCCAAGAGACCCAGTACTTC. Protein: CASSASGGSQETQYF. The rearrangement joins TRBV9 to TRBJ2-5, with 9 positions matching TRBD2. The CDR3 runs 15 residues. V gave up 3 bases and J gave up 1 base; unmatched junction bases: 4. From germline, CDR1 is SGDLS and CDR2 YYNGEE.

This rearrangement joins TRBV23-1 to TRBJ1-2; the match to TRBD1 covers 7 bases. TRBV23-1 is treated as an ORF (open reading frame) with a function not yet certain. Trimming took 0 bases from V and 5 from J; bases not matched to a gene: 21. The CDR3 consists of 20 residues. CDR3 loop: CASSQSYSFGVVDREYGYTF. The CDR3 DNA is TGCGCCAGCAGTCAATCTTACTCTTTTGGGGTAGTCGACAGGGAGTATGGCTACACCTTC.

The chain couples TRBV12-5 to TRBJ1-4, with D perhaps matching TRBD1 (5 bases). Germline V gene data show CDR1 as LGHNT and CDR2 as FRNRAP. This CDR3 spans 11 amino acids. V was cut by 4 bases and J by 12 bases, with 9 bases left in between. The CDR3 reads CASGSAGQLFF. The CDR3 DNA reads as TGTGCTAGTGGTTCCGCGGGGCAACTGTTTTTT.

The genes are TRBV7-8 and TRBJ2-2; 9 bases map to TRBD2. The CDR3 runs 17 residues. With V trimmed by 5 bases and J by 2 bases, 9 bases remained unmatched. Germline V CDR1 and CDR2: SGHVS, FQNEAQ. CDR3 amino acids: CASSRGLAGLNTGELFF. CDR3 nucleotide sequence: TGTGCCAGCAGCCGGGGGCTAGCGGGGCTAAACACCGGGGAGCTGTTTTTT. Based on the CDR3 plus reference TRBV7-8 and TRBJ2-2, the full variable domain is GAGVSQSPRYKVAKRGQDVALRCDPISGHVSLFWYQQALGQGPEFLTYFQNEAQLDKSGLPSDRFFAERPEGSVSTLKIQRTQQEDSAVYLCASSRGLAGLNTGELFFGEGSRLTVL.

A word on this clone: This may arise from a read error, as a much more abundant clone is one base away. The J gene is TRBJ1-5, the V gene TRBV4-1; D remains unclear. The CDR3 length is 17 residues. CDR1 and CDR2 from the germline V gene are MGHRA and YSYEKL. V was clipped by 3 bases and J by 9 bases, with 24 bases between them. In nucleotides, the CDR3 is TGCGCCAGCAGCCACGACGTCTCGGGGAGGGCTGTGATGCCCCAGCATTTT. This translates into CASSHDVSGRAVMPQHF.

This chain links TRBV12-3 or TRBV12-4 with TRBJ1-4, with 7 bases matching TRBD1. The CDR3 has 12 amino acids. Trimming took 6 bases from V and 12 from J; bases not matched to a gene: 7. The CDR3 coding sequence is TGTGCCAGCAGACAACAGGGGCTGGAACTGTTTTTT. This translates into CASRQQGLELFF.

The genes are TRBV5-1 and TRBJ2-2; D unresolved. Germline V gene data show CDR1 as SGHRS and CDR2 as YFSETQ. V lost 2 bases and J 0 bases, leaving 5 bases between the germline ends. The CDR3 extends over 14 amino acids. Here the CDR3 reads CASSFTTNTGELFF. As DNA, the CDR3 is TGCGCCAGCAGCTTCACCACGAACACCGGGGAGCTGTTTTTT.

The sample holds one count of this clone. V gene TRBV7-6 combines with J gene TRBJ1-1, with TRBD1 as a possible D gene (5 bases). The germline V gene has CDR1 SGHVS and CDR2 FNYEAQ. CDR3 length: 17 amino acids. V gave up 2 bases and J gave up 3 bases, with 19 bases separating them. CDR3 sequence: CASSLLPRDSTDTEAFF. CDR3 DNA sequence: TGTGCCAGCAGCTTACTACCCCGGGACTCCACGGACACTGAAGCTTTCTTT.

The rearrangement joins TRBV3-1 (or the pseudogene TRBV3-2) to TRBJ2-6; no clear D. Per germline, CDR1 LGHDT and CDR2 YNNKEL (reference sequence). This CDR3 has 14 amino acids. V lost 2 bases and J 0 bases, leaving 2 bases between the germline ends. CDR3 coding DNA: TGTGCCAGCAGCCAACGCTCTGGGGCCAACGTCCTGACTTTC. Translating gives CASSQRSGANVLTF.

The J gene is TRBJ2-2, the V gene TRBV7-2, with TRBD2 identical over 16 bases. The CDR3 length is 19 residues. V trimming: 5 bases; J trimming: 6 bases; junction bases outside the gene matches: 12. Looked up from germline, CDR1 is SGHTA and CDR2 is FQGNSA. The CDR3 coding sequence is TGTGCCAGCAGCCCGCCCTTCGGGACTAGCGGGGGGGCGGCCGGGGAGCTGTTTTTT. This codes for CASSPPFGTSGGAAGELFF.

This rearrangement joins TRBV18 to TRBJ1-4; TRBD1 might be the D (6 bases). V shed 2 bases and J shed 0 bases, with 10 bases lying between them. The CDR3 spans 16 residues. CDR1 is KGHSH and CDR2 is LQKENI in the germline V gene. The CDR3 nucleotides are TGTGCCAGCTCACCAATCGCAGGGGCAACTAATGAAAAACTGTTTTTT. Amino acid sequence: CASSPIAGATNEKLFF.

This chain connects TRBV18 to TRBJ1-3, with D perhaps TRBD1 (5 bases). This CDR3 comprises 17 residues. V lost 3 bases and J 0 bases, leaving 15 bases between the germline ends. Germline CDR1 KGHSH, CDR2 LQKENI. The CDR3 DNA sequence: TGTGCCAGCTCACCCTTCAGGGACTTCGACTCTGGAAACACCATATATTTT. Amino acids: CASSPFRDFDSGNTIYF.

Written as DNA, the CDR3 is TGTGCCAGCAGTTTCCAGGGTTGGACCATATATTTT. Translation gives CASSFQGWTIYF. The chain recombines TRBV12-3 or TRBV12-4 with TRBJ1-3; perhaps TRBD1 as D (5 bases). The CDR3 covers 12 residues. V was clipped by 3 bases and J by 10 bases, with 10 bases between them.

The chain links TRBV29-1 to TRBJ2-7; TRBD2 matches at 8 bases. Germline lookup yields CDR1 SQVTM and CDR2 ANQGSEA. V shed 4 bases, J shed 0 bases, and the junction held 2 bases outside the gene matches. CDR3 size: 13 residues. The CDR3: CSVAGGSSYEQYF. In DNA, the CDR3 is TGCAGCGTTGCGGGAGGGAGCTCCTACGAGCAGTACTTC.

The chain combines TRBV5-4 with TRBJ1-4; tentatively, D is TRBD1 (5 bases). The CDR3 contains 16 residues. V lost 3 bases to trimming and J lost 3 bases, with 15 bases between them. Germline CDR1 is SGHNT and CDR2 is YYREEE (reference sequence). CDR3 amino acids: CASSSRVGGPNEKLFF. The CDR3 DNA sequence: TGTGCCAGCAGCTCCCGTGTCGGGGGTCCTAATGAAAAACTGTTTTTT.

This sequence joins TRBV27 and TRBJ1-5; D remains ambiguous. The germline CDR1 and CDR2 sequences are MNHEY and SMNVEV (reference sequence). This CDR3 is 14 amino acids long. Trimming cost V 2 bases and J 0 bases, with 5 bases left between them. The CDR3 loop is CASSLNHSNQPQHF. CDR3 nucleotide sequence: TGTGCCAGCAGTTTAAACCATAGCAATCAGCCCCAGCATTTT.

The genes are TRBV24-1 and TRBJ1-2; a possible D gene is TRBD1 (5 bases). Per the germline V gene, CDR1 is KGHDR and CDR2 is SFDVKD. V was trimmed by 9 bases and J by 4 bases, leaving 11 bases between them. The CDR3 is 12 amino acids. CDR3 sequence: CATQDRLYGYTF. The CDR3, as DNA: TGTGCCACCCAAGACAGACTCTATGGCTACACCTTC.